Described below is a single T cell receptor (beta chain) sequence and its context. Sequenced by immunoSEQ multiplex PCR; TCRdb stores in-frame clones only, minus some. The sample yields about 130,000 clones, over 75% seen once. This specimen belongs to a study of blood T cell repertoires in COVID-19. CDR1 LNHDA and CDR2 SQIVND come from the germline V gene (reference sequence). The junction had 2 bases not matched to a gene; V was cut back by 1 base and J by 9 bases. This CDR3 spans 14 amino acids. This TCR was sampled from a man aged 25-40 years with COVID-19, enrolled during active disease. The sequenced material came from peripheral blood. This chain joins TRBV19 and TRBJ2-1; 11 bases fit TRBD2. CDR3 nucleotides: TGTGCCAGTAGTATAGGGACTAGCGGGCTTGAGCAGTTCTTC. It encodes CASSIGTSGLEQFF.